Included here is one T cell receptor (beta chain) sequence, with context. Its matching antigen is unknown. Assay: immunoSEQ multiplex PCR; the TCRdb copy retains only in-frame clones and omits some. The sample gives approximately 7,900 clones, about 77% of which show up once; less than 8.5% is in the top ten. Patients had resection in Japan or China between about 2014 and 2018. The data stem from a study of immune evolution from preneoplasia to lung adenocarcinoma. Whole-study results and caveats: Top clone share appeared to fall from AAH through AIS, MIA, adenocarcinoma. Normal lung had highest clonality; later lesions appeared denser, more diverse.

Germline assignment: CDR1 KGHSH and CDR2 LQKENI. After removal of 2 bases from V and 0 bases from J, the junction contained 5 bases not matched to a gene. This CDR3 has 16 amino acids. This clonotype originated in a person aged 70 to 85 with lung adenocarcinoma. The chain is built from TRBV18 and TRBJ1-2; 8 positions agree with TRBD1. The sequencing input was FFPE adjacent normal lung tissue. The CDR3 bases are TGTGCCAGCTCACCAAGGGACAGGCATTCTAACTATGGCTACACCTTC. Its translation: CASSPRDRHSNYGYTF.